The rows below give T cell receptor beta chains drawn from one sample of a study of PD-L1 blockade in urothelial cancer. This table comes from immunoSEQ multiplex PCR, and its TCRdb copy is limited to in-frame clones, with some not included. Here the sample spans some 19,000 clones, approximately 83% being singletons. This sample comprised PBMCs, obtained around atezolizumab (anti-PD-L1) treatment. Every receptor here comes from a man between 50 and 59 years old with urothelial cancer. The CDR3 runs from the conserved cysteine through the conserved F or W. A D gene is named only where the DNA matches it firmly. Only part of the rows carry a size: once, few, many, or a class if the clone is expanded.

D	V	size	J	CDR3	DNA
TRBD1	TRBV28	once	TRBJ1-4	CASRRQGTYEKLFF	TGTGCCAGCAGGCGACAGGGGACTTATGAAAAACTGTTTTTT
TRBD2	TRBV18	.	TRBJ2-3	CASSYTSGRSDTQYF	TGTGCCAGCTCATATACTAGCGGGAGGTCAGATACGCAGTATTTT
.	TRBV6-6	.	TRBJ2-7	CASLGRVEQYF	TGTGCCAGCCTTGGGCGTGTCGAGCAGTACTTC
TRBD2	TRBV27	.	TRBJ2-1	CASSIPGLAMHEQFF	TGTGCCAGCAGTATACCGGGACTAGCGATGCATGAGCAGTTCTTC
TRBD1	TRBV30	.	TRBJ1-6	CAWRAQGTTNSPLHF	TGTGCCTGGAGGGCACAGGGGACCACCAATTCACCCCTCCACTTT
.	TRBV28	.	TRBJ2-3	CASSLRPQGRDTDTQYF	TGTGCCAGCAGTTTGAGACCCCAGGGGCGAGACACAGATACGCAGTATTTT
TRBD2	TRBV7-2	few	TRBJ2-7	CASSLIAGGPEQYF	TGTGCCAGCAGCTTAATAGCGGGAGGGCCGGAGCAGTACTTC
TRBD1	TRBV7-9	once	TRBJ2-3	CAIGTGSTDTQYF	TGTGCCATAGGGACAGGGTCGACAGATACGCAGTATTTT
.	TRBV28	.	TRBJ1-1	CASTPGVGTEAFF	TGTGCCAGCACCCCGGGGGTAGGGACTGAAGCTTTCTTT
TRBD2	TRBV5-4	.	TRBJ2-1	CASSPLSGGGGENEQFF	TGTGCCAGCAGCCCGTTATCGGGGGGGGGCGGGGAAAATGAGCAGTTCTTC
.	TRBV9	.	TRBJ2-3	CASSARDTQYF	TGTGCCAGCAGCGCGAGGGATACGCAGTATTTT
.	TRBV18	.	TRBJ1-6	CASSYLGESPLHF	TGTGCCAGCTCATACTTAGGGGAATCACCCCTCCACTTT
.	TRBV6-6	.	TRBJ2-5	CASSQQGPRPQYF	TGTGCCAGCAGTCAGCAGGGCCCCAGGCCCCAGTACTTC
TRBD1	TRBV18	.	TRBJ1-4	CASSSLKTGANEKLFF	TGTGCCAGCTCATCGCTGAAAACAGGGGCTAATGAAAAACTGTTTTTT
TRBD2	TRBV30	few	TRBJ2-3	CAWSPLAGSTDTQYF	TGTGCCTGGAGTCCCCTAGCGGGGAGCACAGATACGCAGTATTTT
.	TRBV7-9	.	TRBJ1-1	CASSQIQGMNTEAFF	TGTGCCAGCAGCCAGATCCAGGGCATGAACACTGAAGCTTTCTTT
.	TRBV9	.	TRBJ2-1	CASSPQPGLTYNEQFF	TGTGCCAGCAGCCCGCAGCCGGGACTGACCTACAATGAGCAGTTCTTC
TRBD2	TRBV9	.	TRBJ2-7	CASSVASAGAAYEQYF	TGTGCCAGCAGCGTAGCTTCGGCGGGAGCCGCCTACGAGCAGTACTTC
TRBD1	TRBV29-1	.	TRBJ1-4	CSVGRTGGLNEKLFF	TGCAGCGTTGGACGGACAGGGGGCTTGAATGAAAAACTGTTTTTT
.	TRBV2	.	TRBJ1-3	CASSESWSSGNTIYF	TGTGCCAGCAGTGAGAGTTGGAGCTCTGGAAACACCATATATTTT
.	TRBV6-1	.	TRBJ2-3	CASRSDTGKADTQYF	TGTGCCAGCAGGTCCGATACAGGGAAGGCAGATACGCAGTATTTT
.	TRBV7-9	.	TRBJ2-1	CASSTHAGENEQFF	TGTGCCAGCAGCACCCACGCAGGGGAAAATGAGCAGTTCTTC
TRBD1	TRBV2	once	TRBJ2-5	CASGPRTGVETQYF	TGTGCCAGCGGTCCTCGGACAGGGGTGGAGACCCAGTACTTC
.	TRBV6-6	.	TRBJ1-2	CASTRGNYGYTF	TGTGCCAGCACTAGGGGCAACTATGGCTACACCTTC
TRBD1	TRBV2	.	TRBJ1-2	CASSEALRDRGHGYTF	TGTGCCAGCAGTGAAGCGCTTAGGGACAGGGGTCATGGCTACACCTTC
TRBD2	TRBV15	.	TRBJ2-7	CATSIRTSGSSYEQYF	TGTGCCACCAGCATCAGGACTAGCGGGAGCTCCTACGAGCAGTACTTC
.	TRBV27	.	TRBJ1-4	CATSRRVFDEKLFF	TGTGCCACCTCCCGCAGGGTATTTGATGAAAAACTGTTTTTT
.	TRBV5-1	.	TRBJ1-3	CASSPGNSGNTIYF	TGCGCCAGCAGCCCAGGGAACTCTGGAAACACCATATATTTT
TRBD1	TRBV7-2	.	TRBJ1-5	CASSLTDRGNQPQHF	TGTGCCAGCAGCTTAACGGACAGGGGCAATCAGCCCCAGCATTTT
TRBD2	TRBV2	.	TRBJ2-1	CASSATGTRFEQFF	TGTGCCAGCAGTGCTACCGGGACTAGGTTTGAGCAGTTCTTC
.	TRBV30	.	TRBJ2-7	CAWSVGQGYEQYF	TGTGCCTGGAGTGTGGGGCAGGGGTACGAGCAGTACTTC
TRBD1	TRBV11-3	.	TRBJ2-1	CASSLGRGTGHEQFF	TGTGCCAGCAGCTTAGGGCGGGGGACAGGGCATGAGCAGTTCTTC
.	TRBV2	.	TRBJ1-5	CASSEPNQPQHF	TGTGCCAGCAGTGAACCAAATCAGCCCCAGCATTTT
TRBD2	TRBV23-1	.	TRBJ2-1	CASGGAYNEQFF	TGCGCCAGCGGGGGGGCCTACAATGAGCAGTTCTTC
TRBD1	TRBV27	.	TRBJ1-1	CASSFRGRSTEAFF	TGTGCCAGCAGTTTCAGGGGGCGGAGCACTGAAGCTTTCTTT
.	TRBV18	.	TRBJ2-1	CASSPISSGVNEQFF	TGTGCCAGCTCACCAATTAGCTCAGGGGTTAATGAGCAGTTCTTC
.	TRBV5-1	.	TRBJ2-7	CASRRQVPPYEQYF	TGCGCCAGCAGGAGACAGGTGCCCCCCTACGAGCAGTACTTC
.	TRBV18	.	TRBJ1-5	CASSGGSGQPQHF	TGTGCCAGCTCCGGCGGTAGCGGTCAGCCCCAGCATTTT
TRBD1	TRBV27	.	TRBJ2-7	CASSQDRVSYEQYF	TGTGCCAGCAGCCAGGACAGGGTTTCCTACGAGCAGTACTTC
TRBD2	TRBV4-2	few	TRBJ2-1	CASSQDSGRGYNEQFF	TGTGCCAGCAGCCAAGATAGCGGGAGGGGGTACAATGAGCAGTTCTTC
.	TRBV5-1	.	TRBJ2-1	CASSLVRGGEQFF	TGCGCCAGCAGCTTGGTCCGAGGAGGTGAGCAGTTCTTC
.	TRBV28	.	TRBJ1-4	CASSQGSATNEKLFF	TGTGCCAGCAGCCAGGGCAGTGCAACTAATGAAAAACTGTTTTTT
TRBD2	TRBV28	.	TRBJ2-2	CASSPSSGGHTGELFF	TGTGCCAGCAGTCCCTCTAGCGGGGGACATACCGGGGAGCTGTTTTTT
TRBD2	TRBV6-6	few	TRBJ2-3	CASSYSGGRADTQYF	TGTGCCAGCAGTTACTCTGGCGGGAGGGCAGATACGCAGTATTTT
TRBD2	TRBV19	.	TRBJ2-2	CASRPSGVAGELFF	TGTGCCAGCAGGCCTAGCGGGGTTGCCGGGGAGCTGTTTTTT
.	TRBV6-5	.	TRBJ1-2	CASSRWEGAGYGYTF	TGTGCCAGCAGTCGCTGGGAGGGCGCGGGCTATGGCTACACCTTC
.	TRBV4-1	.	TRBJ1-5	CASSQEMRGYSNQPQHF	TGCGCCAGCAGCCAAGAAATGCGAGGTTATAGCAATCAGCCCCAGCATTTT
TRBD2	TRBV9	.	TRBJ2-3	CASSVSGLSTDTQYF	TGTGCCAGCAGCGTTAGCGGGCTCAGCACAGATACGCAGTATTTT